Here is one T cell receptor (beta chain) with its context. The target antigen is unknown. Using immunoSEQ multiplex PCR, the repertoire was profiled, and TCRdb retains in-frame clones only, with some absent. This repertoire shows about 150,000 clones, approximately 86% found once; its top ten account for approximately 20%. These data come from a study of cytomegalovirus exposure and HLA in healthy donors. Whole-study context: Later, an analysis reported that the roughly 120 validation repertoires had used the same platform as the roughly 700 first-cohort repertoires. Study-level results: Reportedly, diagnosis of cytomegalovirus status by the classifier showed high specificity and sensitivity. According to a subsequent analysis, TCR clusters from the first cohort were inclined to appear together in the 110 or so validation repertoires.

V gave up 3 bases and J gave up 3 bases, with 12 bases separating them. In germline, CDR1 is SGDLS, CDR2 YYNGEE. The CDR3 is made up of 14 amino acids. The TCR comes from a man between 18 and 29 years old in good health and CMV-seropositive. The chain has TRBV9 and TRBJ1-1, with D unclear. The sequenced sample consisted of PBMCs. CDR3 amino acids: CASSAGGRDTEAFF. CDR3 bases: TGTGCCAGCAGCGCGGGAGGGCGCGACACTGAAGCTTTCTTT.